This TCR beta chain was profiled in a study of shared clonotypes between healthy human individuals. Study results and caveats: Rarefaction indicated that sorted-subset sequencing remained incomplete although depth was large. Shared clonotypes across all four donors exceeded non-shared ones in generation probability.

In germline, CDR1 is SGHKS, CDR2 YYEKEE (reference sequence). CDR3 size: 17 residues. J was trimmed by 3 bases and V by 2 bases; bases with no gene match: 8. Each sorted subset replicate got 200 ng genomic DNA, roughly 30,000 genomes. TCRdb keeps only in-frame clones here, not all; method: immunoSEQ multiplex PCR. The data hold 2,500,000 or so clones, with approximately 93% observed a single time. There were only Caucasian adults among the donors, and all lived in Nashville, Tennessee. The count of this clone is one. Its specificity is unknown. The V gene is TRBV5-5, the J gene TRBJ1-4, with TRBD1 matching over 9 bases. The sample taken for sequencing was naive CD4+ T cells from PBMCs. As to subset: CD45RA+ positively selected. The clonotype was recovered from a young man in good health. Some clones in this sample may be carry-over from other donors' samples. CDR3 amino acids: CASSLEVQGAANEKLFF. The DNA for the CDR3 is TGTGCCAGCAGCTTAGAAGTACAGGGGGCAGCTAATGAAAAACTGTTTTTT.